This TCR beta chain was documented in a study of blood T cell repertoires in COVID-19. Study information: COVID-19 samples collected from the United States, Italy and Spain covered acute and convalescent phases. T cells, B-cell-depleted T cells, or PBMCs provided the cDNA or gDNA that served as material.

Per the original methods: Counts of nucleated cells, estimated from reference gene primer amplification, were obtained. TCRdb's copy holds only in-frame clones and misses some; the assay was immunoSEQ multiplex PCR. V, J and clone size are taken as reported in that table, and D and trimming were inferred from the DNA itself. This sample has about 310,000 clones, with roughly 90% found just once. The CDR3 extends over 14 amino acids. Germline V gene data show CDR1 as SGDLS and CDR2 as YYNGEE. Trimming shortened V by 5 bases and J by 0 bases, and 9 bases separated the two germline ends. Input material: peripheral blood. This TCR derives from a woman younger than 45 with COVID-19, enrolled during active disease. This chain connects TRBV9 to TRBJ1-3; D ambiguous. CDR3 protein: CASRDTDSGNTIYF. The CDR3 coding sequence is TGTGCCAGCAGAGATACAGACTCTGGAAACACCATATATTTT.